The 21 T cell receptor beta chains below all came from one sample that was sequenced in a study of blood T cell repertoires in COVID-19. The protocol was immunoSEQ multiplex PCR, while the TCRdb copy is restricted to in-frame clones and leaves out a portion. The table has over 200,000 clones, about 90% seen once. Sequenced sample: PBMCs or T cells enriched from blood (not recorded which). These receptors came from a man between 25 and 39 years old who had recovered from COVID-19.

This chain joins TRBV28 and TRBJ1-2; 9 bases match TRBD1. The CDR3 totals 15 residues. Germline CDR1 and CDR2: MDHEN and SYDVKM. V was clipped by 8 bases and J by 4 bases; unmatched bases: 11. The CDR3 reads CASGIYRGRGYGYTF. Here the CDR3 DNA reads TGTGCCAGCGGTATCTACAGGGGGCGGGGCTATGGCTACACCTTC.

This clone was detected once. The chain uses TRBV6-5 and TRBJ1-5; TRBD1 might be the D (5 bases). V was trimmed by 8 bases and J by 1 base, leaving 12 bases between them. The length of the CDR3 is 14 residues. Germline CDR1 is MNHEY and CDR2 is SVGAGI. The CDR3 DNA sequence: TGTGCCAGCTGGGGGGGATTGAGCAATCAGCCCCAGCATTTT. Encoded protein: CASWGGLSNQPQHF.

This sequence joins TRBV7-9 and TRBJ2-2, with 7 bases aligning to TRBD2. There are 16 residues in the CDR3. Losses at the gene ends were 5 bases for V and 7 bases for J; bases not matched to a gene: 13. Per germline, CDR1 SEHNR and CDR2 FQNEAQ (reference sequence). Here the CDR3 reads CASSHNWGGSFGELFF. The CDR3 DNA sequence: TGTGCCAGCAGCCACAATTGGGGCGGGAGTTTCGGGGAGCTGTTTTTT.

V usage is TRBV6-4 and J usage is TRBJ2-3; the match to TRBD2 covers 12 bases. CDR1 and CDR2 (germline): MRHNA, SNTAGT. The CDR3 length is 16 residues. The J segment lost 4 bases and the V segment lost 2 bases, leaving 4 bases of the junction unmatched. CDR3 loop: CASSDGRTSGADTQYF. The CDR3 DNA reads TGTGCCAGCAGTGACGGTAGGACTAGCGGGGCAGATACGCAGTATTTT.

The chain joins TRBV28 to TRBJ2-1; 7 bases align to TRBD1. CDR3 size: 17 residues. Per germline, CDR1 MDHEN and CDR2 SYDVKM. V shed 2 bases, J shed 0 bases, and the junction held 7 bases outside the gene matches. CDR3 protein: CASSLPDRESSYNEQFF. The DNA for the CDR3 is TGTGCCAGCAGTTTACCCGACAGGGAGAGCTCCTACAATGAGCAGTTCTTC.

The CDR3 DNA sequence: TGTGCCAGCAGCCCAACAGGGCACTCCTACAATGAGCAGTTCTTC. Translation: CASSPTGHSYNEQFF. J is TRBJ2-1 and V is TRBV5-8; maybe TRBD1 (6 bases). Looked up from germline, CDR1 is SGHTS and CDR2 is YDEGEE. The CDR3 length is 15 residues. V lost 4 bases and J 0 bases, leaving 11 bases between the germline ends.

CDR3 amino acids: CAWSVGGSGELFF. CDR3 bases: TGTGCCTGGAGTGTAGGGGGATCCGGGGAGCTGTTTTTT. This chain links TRBV30 with TRBJ2-2, with D possibly matching TRBD1 (6 bases). The germline V gene encodes CDR1 GTSNPN and CDR2 SVGIG (reference sequence). The CDR3 sequence is 13 residues long. The germline V and J ends were trimmed by 0 bases and 6 bases, with 8 bases remaining between them.

The V gene is TRBV7-8, the J gene TRBJ1-5; the D is unclear. This CDR3 has 15 amino acids. Trimming removed 5 bases from V and 0 bases from J, with 11 bases in between. Germline lookup yields CDR1 SGHVS and CDR2 FQNEAQ. CDR3 bases: TGTGCCAGCAGCCGAGGAGGCAATAGCAATCAGCCCCAGCATTTT. It encodes CASSRGGNSNQPQHF.

The chain combines TRBV18 with TRBJ2-1; D not resolved. The CDR3 totals 14 residues. Per germline, CDR1 KGHSH and CDR2 LQKENI. Trimming pared 2 bases from V and 16 bases from J, leaving 21 bases between. CDR3 loop: CASSPDRGELNRFF. Written as DNA, the CDR3 is TGTGCCAGCTCACCAGATCGTGGCGAGTTAAACAGATTCTTC.

This clone was detected once. This chain connects TRBV28 to TRBJ2-1; TRBD2 matches at 8 bases. Germline V gene data show CDR1 as MDHEN and CDR2 as SYDVKM. This CDR3 is built from 15 residues. Germline trimming cut 8 bases from V and 6 bases from J; bases unmatched to any gene: 12. The CDR3 nucleotides are TGTGCCAGCGGACCCCCTGTGGCGGGGGGCAATGAGCAGTTCTTC. The encoded protein is CASGPPVAGGNEQFF. Drawing the rest from reference TRBV28 and TRBJ2-1, the complete variable domain is DVKVTQSSRYLVKRTGEKVFLECVQDMDHENMFWYRQDPGLGLRLIYFSYDVKMKEKGDIPEGYSVSREKKERFSLILESASTNQTSMYLCASGPPVAGGNEQFFGPGTRLTVL.

This sequence joins TRBV7-9 and TRBJ2-1; 9 bases agree with TRBD2. The CDR3 length is 17 residues. The germline V gene encodes CDR1 SEHNR and CDR2 FQNEAQ (reference sequence). The junction had 17 bases not matched to a gene; V was cut back by 4 bases and J by 10 bases. The CDR3 spells CASSSGSGTSNRREQFF. DNA for the CDR3: TGTGCCAGCAGCTCTGGGTCCGGGACTAGCAATCGGCGAGAGCAGTTCTTC. Drawing the rest from reference TRBV7-9 and TRBJ2-1, the complete variable domain is DTGVSQNPRHKITKRGQNVTFRCDPISEHNRLYWYRQTLGQGPEFLTYFQNEAQLEKSRLLSDRFSAERPKGSFSTLEIQRTEQGDSAMYLCASSSGSGTSNRREQFFGPGTRLTVL.

The chain combines TRBV27 with TRBJ2-7; possible D gene TRBD1, 5 bases. The ends were cut back, 1 base at V and 6 bases at J, with 22 bases in the middle. Germline-derived CDR1 and CDR2 are MNHEY and SMNVEV (reference sequence). This CDR3 has 17 amino acids. The CDR3 sequence is CASSLWQGVNPLREQYF. The CDR3 DNA sequence: TGTGCCAGCAGTTTATGGCAGGGCGTTAACCCCCTACGCGAGCAGTACTTC.

V and J are TRBV29-1 and TRBJ2-3; 10 nucleotides line up with TRBD2. Trimming at V came to 2 bases and at J to 4 bases, leaving 3 bases not matched to a gene. The CDR3 covers 14 residues. From germline, CDR1 is SQVTM and CDR2 ANQGSEA. The CDR3 loop reads CSVETSGNADTQYF. In DNA, the CDR3 is TGCAGCGTTGAAACTAGCGGGAATGCAGATACGCAGTATTTT.

The chain carries TRBV3-1 (or the pseudogene TRBV3-2) and TRBJ1-3, with D unclear. Germline CDR1 is LGHDT and CDR2 is YNNKEL (reference sequence). The length of the CDR3 is 13 residues. V lost 2 bases and J 4 bases, leaving 6 bases between the germline ends. This chain's CDR3 is CASSQSGGNTIYF. CDR3 DNA sequence: TGTGCCAGCAGCCAATCGGGGGGAAACACCATATATTTT.

The chain couples TRBV6-5 to TRBJ2-7; a weak D match, TRBD2 (7 bases). Germline V gives CDR1 MNHEY, CDR2 SVGAGI. Trimming took 7 bases from V and 7 from J, leaving 14 bases between them. The CDR3 consists of 12 residues. The CDR3 reads CASKMGGQEQYF. CDR3 nucleotide sequence: TGTGCCAGCAAAATGGGGGGGCAGGAGCAGTACTTC.

The chain uses TRBV28 and TRBJ2-7, with TRBD2 matching over 10 bases. The germline CDR1 and CDR2 sequences are MDHEN and SYDVKM. V dropped 3 bases and J dropped 6; count of bases not matched to a gene: 2. This CDR3 spans 13 amino acids. This chain's CDR3 is CASSFIAGGEQYF. The CDR3 nucleotides are TGTGCCAGCAGTTTTATAGCGGGAGGCGAGCAGTACTTC.

The V and J genes are TRBV29-1 and TRBJ2-5, with 9 nucleotides matching TRBD1. Germline V gives CDR1 SQVTM, CDR2 ANQGSEA. Unmatched junction bases numbered 8, after V lost 7 bases and J lost 5 bases. The CDR3 loop spans 13 amino acids. The CDR3 region has the DNA TGCAGCGCCCGGACAGGGGTCGGGGAGACCCAGTACTTC. It yields the protein CSARTGVGETQYF.

This clone was counted once. The chain is built from TRBV5-1 and TRBJ1-5; D perhaps matches TRBD1 (6 bases). CDR1 is SGHRS, CDR2 YFSETQ, per germline. The CDR3 has 12 residues. V lost 10 bases to trimming and J lost 7 bases, with 15 bases between them. CDR3 nucleotide sequence: TGCGCCCCCCAGGGGCTCTACCAGCCCCAGCATTTT. Translating it yields CAPQGLYQPQHF. Full variable domain (remainder filled in from reference TRBV5-1 and TRBJ1-5): KAGVTQTPRYLIKTRGQQVTLSCSPISGHRSVSWYQQTPGQGLQFLFEYFSETQRNKGNFPGRFSGRQFSNSRSEMNVSTLELGDSALYLCAPQGLYQPQHFGDGTRLSIL.

The chain couples TRBV7-2 to TRBJ2-3; D is ambiguous. Germline lookup yields CDR1 SGHTA and CDR2 FQGNSA. With 2 bases removed from V and 5 bases from J, the gap between germline ends came to 14 bases. CDR3 size: 15 residues. In DNA form, the CDR3 reads TGTGCCAGCAGCTTACTGGGCTATCAAGGAGATACGCAGTATTTT. This gives the protein CASSLLGYQGDTQYF.

This clone was detected only a few times. This chain joins TRBV4-1 and TRBJ2-5; D may be TRBD2 (7 bases). The CDR3 covers 14 residues. Looked up from germline, CDR1 is MGHRA and CDR2 is YSYEKL. V was cut by 3 bases and J by 7 bases, with 15 bases left in between. CDR3 nucleotides: TGCGCCAGCAGCCAGGAGGGGGAGCGGGGGACCCAGTACTTC. This sequence encodes CASSQEGERGTQYF.

This clone was observed a handful of times. The rearrangement uses TRBV16 and TRBJ1-5; perhaps TRBD1 as D (5 bases). Germline lookup yields CDR1 KGHSY and CDR2 FQNENV. V was clipped by 4 bases and J by 7 bases, with 11 bases between them. There are 13 residues in the CDR3. Here the CDR3 reads CASSPGTVQPQHF. The DNA of the CDR3 is TGTGCCAGCAGCCCCGGGACTGTACAGCCCCAGCATTTT. The variable domain in full, with the rest retrieved from reference TRBV16 and TRBJ1-5, is GEEVAQTPKHLVRGEGQKAKLYCAPIKGHSYVFWYQQVLKNEFKFLISFQNENVFDETGMPKERFSAKCLPNSPCSLEIQATKLEDSAVYFCASSPGTVQPQHFGDGTRLSIL.